This is a list of T cell receptor beta chains from one sample in a study of blood T cells in healthy people across ages. Each CDR3 protein is one row after TCRdb ran MiXCR on the 5' RACE reads. The sample carries 550,000 to 750,000 distinct CDR3 sequences, more than 20% recorded once. Specimen: blood. The receptors were sampled from a man between 70 and 80 years old in good health. Both conserved end residues are part of each CDR3. The D gene is left open where the match is weak. A clone size is listed for some rows: how often the clone was seen (once, few, many), or a class if it is expanded.

clone_size,d_call,cdr3_length,j_call,v_call,cdr3_nt,cdr3_aa
few,TRBD1,15,TRBJ2-7,TRBV28,TGTGCCAGCAGTTTATCAGGGGGTCGCGGCCTCGAGCAGTACTTC,CASSLSGGRGLEQYF
many,NA,14,TRBJ2-5,TRBV6-2/TRBV6-3,TGTGCCAGCAGCCTTGACAGGATCCAAGAGACCCAGTACTTC,CASSLDRIQETQYF
few,TRBD1,17,TRBJ2-7,TRBV12-3/TRBV12-4,TGTGCCAGCAGGAACAACCAAGGGACAGGGGATTCCTACGAGCAGTACTTC,CASRNNQGTGDSYEQYF
NA,TRBD1,17,TRBJ1-3,TRBV28,TGTGCCAGCAGTGCTTCCGGGACAGTCTTCGCGGGAAACACCATATATTTT,CASSASGTVFAGNTIYF
NA,NA,15,TRBJ2-7,TRBV9,TGTGCCAGCAGCATTGGGGGGTTTTCCTCCTACGAGCAGTACTTC,CASSIGGFSSYEQYF
NA,TRBD1,16,TRBJ1-2,TRBV10-3,TGTGCCATCAGTGTCCGGGACAGGGGTGAGGACTATGGCTACACCTTC,CAISVRDRGEDYGYTF
NA,TRBD2,16,TRBJ2-5,TRBV4-3,TGCGCCAGCAGCCAGGGGACTAGCGGCGCTCAAGAGACCCAGTACTTC,CASSQGTSGAQETQYF
NA,TRBD1,16,TRBJ2-7,TRBV3-1,TGTGCCAGCAGCCAACAAACTCCGGACAGGGGTGGCGAGCAGTACTTC,CASSQQTPDRGGEQYF
many,NA,14,TRBJ2-3,TRBV12-3/TRBV12-4,TGTGCCAGCAGTTGGGCGGCCCTACCCGATACGCAGTATTTT,CASSWAALPDTQYF
NA,NA,16,TRBJ2-1,TRBV25-1,TGTGCCAGCAGTGATCAAAAGGGGGGCTCCTACAATGAGCAGTTCTTC,CASSDQKGGSYNEQFF
few,NA,15,TRBJ2-5,TRBV20-1,TGCAGTGCTAGAGGGGCCAGGGGGGCGATGGAGACCCAGTACTTC,CSARGARGAMETQYF
NA,NA,14,TRBJ2-1,TRBV29-1,TGCAGCGCCGACGGCGGTAGCTCCTACAATGAGCAGTTCTTC,CSADGGSSYNEQFF
NA,NA,13,TRBJ2-1,TRBV28,TGTGCCAGCAGCCTGACAGCGACAGCCGGGCAGTTCTTC,CASSLTATAGQFF
NA,NA,13,TRBJ1-3,TRBV9,TGTGCCAGCAGGCCCCAAATTGGAAACACCATATATTTT,CASRPQIGNTIYF
few,NA,15,TRBJ2-1,TRBV9,TGTGCCAGCAGCGTAACGGGAGAGGGGCGGGGTGAGCAGTTCTTC,CASSVTGEGRGEQFF
NA,TRBD2,16,TRBJ2-1,TRBV6-2/TRBV6-3,TGTGCCAGCAGATTCGAGGGACTAGCGGTTTACAATGAGCAGTTCTTC,CASRFEGLAVYNEQFF
many,NA,13,TRBJ2-5,TRBV2,TGTGCCAGCATTCGGGGTGTCGGGGAGACCCAGTACTTC,CASIRGVGETQYF
few,NA,14,TRBJ1-2,TRBV20-1,TGCAGTGCTAGCCCAGGGGATTCTAACTATGGCTACACCTTC,CSASPGDSNYGYTF
NA,NA,15,TRBJ2-5,TRBV7-2,TGTGCCAGCAGCTTAGCGGCCAAACGGGTAGAGACCCAGTACTTC,CASSLAAKRVETQYF
NA,NA,16,TRBJ2-4,TRBV6-5,TGTGCCAGCAGTTATATAACAGGCTTAGCCAAAAACATTCAGTACTTC,CASSYITGLAKNIQYF
few,NA,14,TRBJ1-1,TRBV12-3/TRBV12-4,TGTGCCAGCACCCCCATCGGAGTGGACACTGAAGCTTTCTTT,CASTPIGVDTEAFF
few,NA,13,TRBJ1-1,TRBV19,TGTGCCAGCTCAAACAGGGAAAACACTGAAGCTTTCTTT,CASSNRENTEAFF
few,NA,14,TRBJ1-5,TRBV5-1,TGCGCCAGCAGCCCGCAGGGGCTTCATCAGCCCCAGCATTTT,CASSPQGLHQPQHF